The entry below describes one TCR beta chain. The antigen is unknown. The data were taken from a study of beta chain features in type 1 diabetes. Study observations and caveats: All four CD4+ subsets of Type 1 diabetes patients contained TCRB CDR3s that were moderately but significantly shorter.

There was one heparinised blood draw per donor, averaging approximately 120 mL. Researchers reported sorting CD4+ naive, central memory, regulatory and stem cell-like memory cells via CD45RO/CCR7/CD25/CD127/CD95/CD27. The entirety of the isolated RNA underwent reverse transcription, so expressed TCRB transcripts were sequenced. Each sample of naive, central memory or regulatory T cells had, on average, roughly 3.6 million reads. Assay used: immunoSEQ multiplex PCR; TCRdb lists only in-frame clones, some missing. This table holds about 660,000 clones, about an eighth found once. V lost 5 bases, J lost 5 bases, and 12 bases lay in between. Germline assignment: CDR1 SEHNR and CDR2 FQNEAQ (reference sequence). The CDR3 spans 13 residues.

The chain joins TRBV7-9 to TRBJ2-5; no clear D. The sequencing sample was made of naive CD4+ T cells from blood. This sequence was found in a man aged 18-30 years with type 1 diabetes. The CDR3 DNA is TGTGCCAGCAGCCCTGGGTCGCGGGAGACCCAGTACTTC. It is translated as CASSPGSRETQYF.